The rows below give T cell receptor beta chains drawn from one sample of a study of cytomegalovirus exposure and HLA in healthy donors. Libraries were prepared by immunoSEQ multiplex PCR; TCRdb keeps only in-frame clonotypes and omits some of them. Of approximately 270,000 clones listed, approximately 86% are singletons. The sample consisted of PBMCs. The origin of the receptors is a woman in her late teens or twenties in good health and CMV-seronegative. Each CDR3 is given with its conserved first and last residue. A D gene is named only where the DNA matches it firmly. Clone size is stated in some rows and not others, as once, few, many or a class when expanded.

d_gene,j_gene,v_gene,abundance,len,CDR3aa,CDR3nt
TRBD1,TRBJ2-7,TRBV27,NA,14,CASSFGTAVYEQYF,TGTGCCAGCAGTTTCGGGACAGCAGTCTACGAGCAGTACTTC
TRBD1,TRBJ1-1,TRBV4-3,NA,15,CASSQVRTGNTEAFF,TGCGCCAGCAGCCAAGTTAGGACAGGTAACACTGAAGCTTTCTTT
NA,TRBJ2-7,TRBV21-1,NA,14,CASSPTTTSYEQYF,TGTGCCAGCAGCCCCACCACTACTAGCTACGAGCAGTACTTC
NA,TRBJ1-2,TRBV5-5,NA,17,CASSLDGRASHPYGYTF,TGTGCCAGCAGCTTGGATGGGCGGGCTTCGCATCCATATGGCTACACCTTC
NA,TRBJ1-2,TRBV5-4,NA,12,CASSPQNYGYTF,TGTGCCAGCAGCCCGCAGAACTATGGCTACACCTTC
NA,TRBJ2-7,TRBV7-2,NA,13,CASSLNRIYEQYF,TGTGCCAGCAGCTTGAACAGAATCTACGAGCAGTACTTC
NA,TRBJ2-5,TRBV13,few,16,CASSLGRSGGRETQYF,TGTGCCAGCAGCTTAGGTCGTTCGGGGGGCCGGGAGACCCAGTACTTC
TRBD2,TRBJ2-1,TRBV18,NA,17,CASSPQSGSGRGNEQFF,TGTGCCAGCTCACCACAATCGGGTAGCGGGAGAGGCAATGAGCAGTTCTTC
NA,TRBJ1-1,TRBV30,once,14,CAWSVRQRNTEAFF,TGTGCCTGGAGTGTACGACAGCGTAACACTGAAGCTTTCTTT
TRBD1,TRBJ1-5,TRBV19,few,14,CASIRDRGEEPQHF,TGTGCCAGTATCCGGGACAGGGGGGAGGAACCCCAGCATTTT
NA,TRBJ2-3,TRBV5-1,NA,14,CASSGAGSTDTQYF,TGCGCCAGCAGCGGGGCGGGGAGCACAGATACGCAGTATTTT
TRBD2,TRBJ2-2,TRBV4-3,NA,17,CASSPGLAGGNTGELFF,TGCGCCAGCAGCCCGGGACTAGCGGGGGGTAACACCGGGGAGCTGTTTTTT
NA,TRBJ2-5,TRBV30,NA,13,CAWTGRGGETQYF,TGTGCCTGGACTGGGAGGGGGGGTGAGACCCAGTACTTC
TRBD2,TRBJ2-7,TRBV19,once,15,CASSIFGGGSYEQYF,TGTGCCAGTAGTATATTCGGCGGGGGGTCCTACGAGCAGTACTTC
NA,TRBJ2-5,TRBV4-2,NA,13,CASSQDSEETQYF,TGTGCCAGCAGCCAAGATTCGGAAGAGACCCAGTACTTC
TRBD1,TRBJ1-5,TRBV6-5,NA,14,CASSYGTGNQPQHF,TGTGCCAGCAGTTACGGGACAGGGAATCAGCCCCAGCATTTT
NA,TRBJ2-2,TRBV5-5,once,13,CASSRQGAGELFF,TGTGCCAGCAGCCGTCAGGGCGCCGGGGAGCTGTTTTTT
TRBD2,TRBJ2-7,TRBV9,NA,16,CASSVGPSGISYEQYF,TGTGCCAGCAGCGTAGGTCCTAGCGGGATCTCCTACGAGCAGTACTTC
NA,TRBJ1-2,TRBV30,NA,12,CAWSRAYYGYTF,TGTGCCTGGAGTAGAGCCTACTATGGCTACACCTTC
NA,TRBJ1-1,TRBV27,NA,13,CASSLEGEGEAFF,TGTGCCAGCAGTTTGGAGGGAGAGGGTGAAGCTTTCTTT
NA,TRBJ1-2,TRBV19,few,11,CASSMREGYTF,TGTGCCAGTAGTATGAGAGAGGGCTACACCTTC
NA,TRBJ1-3,TRBV11-2,NA,16,CASSLEGHLSGNTIYF,TGTGCCAGCAGCTTAGAAGGACACCTCTCTGGAAACACCATATATTTT
TRBD2,TRBJ2-2,TRBV19,NA,16,CASSRQPGGDPGELFF,TGTGCCAGTAGTCGCCAGCCGGGGGGGGATCCCGGGGAGCTGTTTTTT
NA,TRBJ2-7,TRBV5-1,NA,13,CASSLDNPYEQYF,TGCGCCAGCAGCTTGGACAACCCCTACGAGCAGTACTTC
NA,TRBJ1-5,TRBV19,NA,16,CASSIIAGAGNQPQHF,TGTGCCAGTAGTATAATTGCGGGGGCTGGCAATCAGCCCCAGCATTTT
NA,TRBJ1-2,TRBV6-5,NA,15,CASTPGTPKNYGYTF,TGTGCCAGCACGCCAGGGACACCAAAAAACTATGGCTACACCTTC
TRBD1,TRBJ2-2,TRBV9,NA,15,CASSVLQGADGELFF,TGTGCCAGCAGCGTTCTACAGGGGGCGGACGGGGAGCTGTTTTTT
TRBD1,TRBJ2-7,TRBV29-1,NA,14,CSGTLRDRCYEQYF,TGCAGCGGGACTCTCCGGGACAGATGCTACGAGCAGTACTTC
TRBD1,TRBJ1-1,TRBV10-3,once,11,CAISARTGAFF,TGTGCCATCAGTGCCAGGACAGGAGCTTTCTTT
TRBD1,TRBJ1-2,TRBV2,NA,13,CASSATGVYGYTF,TGTGCCAGCAGTGCTACAGGGGTCTATGGCTACACCTTC
NA,TRBJ2-1,TRBV30,NA,13,CAHGQRQYNEQFF,TGTGCCCACGGACAGCGACAGTACAATGAGCAGTTCTTC
NA,TRBJ1-2,TRBV7-9,NA,14,CASSLAPGYYGYTF,TGTGCCAGCAGCTTAGCTCCGGGATACTATGGCTACACCTTC
NA,TRBJ1-5,TRBV5-1,NA,15,CASSLGASSNQPQHF,TGCGCCAGCAGCTTGGGGGCATCTAGCAATCAGCCCCAGCATTTT
NA,TRBJ1-3,TRBV6-5,NA,15,CASSYSRSTGNTIYF,TGTGCCAGCAGTTACTCGAGAAGCACTGGAAACACCATATATTTT
TRBD1,TRBJ1-2,TRBV19,NA,13,CASSIGQVWGYTF,TGTGCCAGTAGTATCGGACAGGTCTGGGGCTACACCTTC
NA,TRBJ1-5,TRBV30,NA,15,CAWSVRGYSNQPQHF,TGTGCCTGGAGTGTACGGGGGTATAGCAATCAGCCCCAGCATTTT
NA,TRBJ1-3,TRBV5-1,few,16,CASSLEGGTSGNTIYF,TGCGCCAGCAGCTTGGAGGGGGGGACCTCTGGAAACACCATATATTTT
NA,TRBJ2-3,TRBV28,once,15,CASSLSPGVADTQYF,TGTGCCAGCAGTTTATCCCCAGGGGTGGCAGATACGCAGTATTTT
NA,TRBJ2-6,TRBV5-6,NA,16,CASSFGWASGANVLTF,TGTGCCAGCAGCTTCGGATGGGCCTCTGGGGCCAACGTCCTGACTTTC
NA,TRBJ1-2,TRBV5-1,NA,14,CASSLEWTNYGYTF,TGCGCCAGCAGCTTGGAATGGACAAACTATGGCTACACCTTC
TRBD1,TRBJ1-5,TRBV5-1,NA,16,CASSLGGTGKDQPQHF,TGCGCCAGCAGCTTGGGAGGGACAGGGAAGGACCAGCCCCAGCATTTT
NA,TRBJ1-4,TRBV11-3,NA,17,CASSHRRGRGFNEKLFF,TGTGCCAGCAGCCACCGACGGGGACGGGGGTTTAATGAAAAACTGTTTTTT
NA,TRBJ2-2,TRBV6-5,NA,15,CASRPGTRNTGELFF,TGTGCCAGCAGACCCGGGACACGGAACACCGGGGAGCTGTTTTTT
TRBD1,TRBJ1-6,TRBV14,once,16,CASSQDLGRGNSPLHF,TGTGCCAGCAGCCAAGATCTCGGCAGGGGGAACTCACCCCTCCACTTT